This T cell receptor (beta chain) was recovered during a study of blood T cell repertoires in COVID-19. Overall study context: The cDNA or gDNA used as material had been derived from T cells, B-cell-depleted T cells, or PBMCs.

This CDR3 is 12 amino acids long. The V end was cut by 5 bases, the J end by 7 bases, with 11 bases between. Germline V gives CDR1 MNHEY, CDR2 SMNVEV (reference sequence). Original processing notes: Estimation of nucleated cell counts was performed using reference gene primer amplification. Data came from immunoSEQ multiplex PCR; TCRdb stores just in-frame clones and leaves some out. That table is the source of V, J and clone size, and D and trimming were worked out from the DNA. There are hundreds of thousands of clones in the sample; approximately 86% occur only once, and around 4% lies in the top ten.

The TCR sequence derives from a woman between 45 and 60 years old with active or convalescent COVID-19. The source material was peripheral blood. This chain joins TRBV27 and TRBJ1-2, with D perhaps matching TRBD1 (5 bases). The CDR3 loop reads CASSPPQGGYTF. The CDR3 nucleotides read TGTGCCAGCAGTCCCCCCCAGGGTGGCTACACCTTC.